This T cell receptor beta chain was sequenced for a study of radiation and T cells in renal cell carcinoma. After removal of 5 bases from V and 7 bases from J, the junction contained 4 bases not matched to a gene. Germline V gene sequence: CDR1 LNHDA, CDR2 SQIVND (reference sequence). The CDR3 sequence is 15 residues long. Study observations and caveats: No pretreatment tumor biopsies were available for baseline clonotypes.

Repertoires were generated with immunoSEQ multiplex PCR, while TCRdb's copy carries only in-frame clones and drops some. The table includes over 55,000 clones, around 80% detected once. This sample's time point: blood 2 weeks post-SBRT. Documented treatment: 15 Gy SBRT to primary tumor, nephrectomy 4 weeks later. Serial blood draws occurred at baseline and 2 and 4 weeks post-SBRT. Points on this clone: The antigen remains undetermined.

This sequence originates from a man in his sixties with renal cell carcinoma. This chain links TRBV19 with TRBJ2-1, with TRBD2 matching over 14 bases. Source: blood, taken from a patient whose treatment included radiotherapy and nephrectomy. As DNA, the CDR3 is TGTGCCAGTAGTGACGGGACTAGCGGGAGAAATGAGCAGTTCTTC. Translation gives CASSDGTSGRNEQFF.